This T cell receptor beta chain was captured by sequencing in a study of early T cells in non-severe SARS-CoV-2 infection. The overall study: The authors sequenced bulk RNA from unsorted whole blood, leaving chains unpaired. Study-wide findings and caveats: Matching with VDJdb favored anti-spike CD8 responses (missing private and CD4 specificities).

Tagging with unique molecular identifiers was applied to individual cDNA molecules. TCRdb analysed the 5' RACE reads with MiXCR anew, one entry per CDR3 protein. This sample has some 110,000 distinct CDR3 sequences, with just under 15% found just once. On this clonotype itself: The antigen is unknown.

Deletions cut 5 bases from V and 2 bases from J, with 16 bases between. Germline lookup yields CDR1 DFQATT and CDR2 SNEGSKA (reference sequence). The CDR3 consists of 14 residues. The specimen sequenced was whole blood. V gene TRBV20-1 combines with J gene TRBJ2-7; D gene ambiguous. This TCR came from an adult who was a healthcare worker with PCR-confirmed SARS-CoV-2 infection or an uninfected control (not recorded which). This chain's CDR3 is CSAGPRTDTYEQYF. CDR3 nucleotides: TGCAGTGCTGGCCCCCGGACCGATACCTACGAGCAGTACTTC.